The clone carrying this T cell receptor (beta chain) was counted once. Its antigen remains unknown. Generated by immunoSEQ multiplex PCR, the TCRdb table keeps only in-frame clones and is missing some. The data show 90,000 to 150,000 clones, more than 85% seen once. The data originate from a study of T cell responses to AZD1222 COVID-19 vaccine. As for the study in general: Samples with a second dose at about 4 or about 12 weeks were pooled together. General study results and limits: Seropositive at baseline were only a handful of AZD1222 recipients. Elevations in Spike-specific TCR breadth and depth followed administration of two AZD1222 doses. Spike regions recognized by vaccine-associated CD4 TCRs spanned the protein, led by 160-218 and 743-854.

The CDR3 is 13 amino acids. Germline V gene sequence: CDR1 LGHDT, CDR2 YNNKEL (reference sequence). V lost 4 bases to trimming and J lost 4 bases, with 8 bases between them. The rearrangement uses TRBV3-1 (or the pseudogene TRBV3-2) and TRBJ1-5, with unresolved D. The sequencing used peripheral blood, collected on day 0 of AZD1222 vaccination. This sequence originates from an adult in good health. This CDR3 is CASSREPNQPQHF. The CDR3 region has the DNA TGTGCCAGCAGCCGTGAACCAAATCAGCCCCAGCATTTT.